The next 26 T cell receptor beta chains were all read from a single sample in a study of blood T cells in healthy people across ages. With a J-beta primer mix and a sample-barcoded 5' primer, a second PCR ran about 6 to 11 cycles. TCRdb re-analysed the 5' RACE reads in MiXCR, keeping a single row per CDR3 protein. The table lists about 840,000 distinct CDR3 sequences, 25% to 35% of them singletons. This same sample was also part of a study on T cells of mothers and their children.

Specimen: blood. The receptors shown here come from a woman aged 35 to 49 in good health.

Ten or more counts support this clonotype. This chain connects TRBV12-3 or TRBV12-4 to TRBJ1-2; D is unresolved. V lost 4 bases, J lost 0 bases, and 6 bases lay in between. The CDR3 loop spans 13 amino acids. In DNA form, the CDR3 reads TGTGCCAGCAGTTCCTCAGCTAACTATGGCTACACCTTC. As protein: CASSSSANYGYTF.

The chain combines TRBV7-2 with TRBJ2-7, with D perhaps matching TRBD2 (7 bases). V was clipped by 4 bases and J by 1 base, with 14 bases between them. CDR1 and CDR2 from the germline V gene are SGHTA and FQGNSA. The CDR3 contains 15 residues. The CDR3: CASSSEGGGSYEQYF. In nucleotides, the CDR3 is TGTGCCAGCAGCTCCGAAGGGGGGGGTTCCTACGAGCAGTACTTC.

The chain carries TRBV7-3 and TRBJ1-1, with TRBD1 identical over 7 bases. The CDR3 totals 14 residues. The germline CDR1 and CDR2 sequences are SGHTA and FQGTGA. The V gene end was trimmed by 6 bases and the J gene end by 3 bases; junction bases not matched to a gene: 7. CDR3: CASRRGPMDTEAFF. CDR3 coding DNA: TGTGCCAGCAGGAGGGGGCCAATGGACACTGAAGCTTTCTTT. Variable domain in full (rest from reference TRBV7-3 and TRBJ1-1): GAGVSQTPSNKVTEKGKYVELRCDPISGHTALYWYRQSLGQGPEFLIYFQGTGAADDSGLPNDRFFAVRPEGSVSTLKIQRTERGDSAVYLCASRRGPMDTEAFFGQGTRLTVV.

The rearrangement uses TRBV30 and TRBJ2-1; no definite D call. Per the germline V gene, CDR1 is GTSNPN and CDR2 is SVGIG (reference sequence). With 2 bases removed from V and 4 bases from J, the gap between germline ends came to 9 bases. The CDR3 totals 13 residues. Here the CDR3 reads CAWSLEGYNEQFF. CDR3 DNA sequence: TGTGCCTGGAGTCTCGAAGGATACAATGAGCAGTTCTTC. Drawing the rest from reference TRBV30 and TRBJ2-1, the complete variable domain is SQTIHQWPATLVQPVGSPLSLECTVEGTSNPNLYWYRQAAGRGLQLLFYSVGIGQISSEVPQNLSASRPQDRQFILSSKKLLLSDSGFYLCAWSLEGYNEQFFGPGTRLTVL.

This chain links TRBV20-1 with TRBJ2-7; perhaps D is TRBD1 or TRBD2 (6 bases each). Trimming took off 6 bases at V and 0 bases at J, with 18 bases between the two ends. The germline V gene has CDR1 DFQATT and CDR2 SNEGSKA (reference sequence). The CDR3 totals 15 residues. This chain's CDR3 is CSAIGGLRLSYEQYF. The CDR3 DNA follows: TGCAGTGCAATAGGGGGACTCAGGCTCTCCTACGAGCAGTACTTC.

The chain recombines TRBV5-6 with TRBJ1-5; tentative D call: TRBD1 (5 bases). This CDR3 spans 15 amino acids. The germline V and J ends were trimmed by 4 bases and 7 bases, with 18 bases remaining between them. CDR1 is SGHDT, CDR2 YYEEEE, per germline. The CDR3 loop is CASSRRSGAKQPQHF. For the CDR3, the DNA is TGTGCCAGCAGCCGACGAAGCGGGGCGAAACAGCCCCAGCATTTT. Based on the CDR3 plus reference TRBV5-6 and TRBJ1-5, the full variable domain is DAGVTQSPTHLIKTRGQQVTLRCSPKSGHDTVSWYQQALGQGPQFIFQYYEEEERQRGNFPDRFSGHQFPNYSSELNVNALLLGDSALYLCASSRRSGAKQPQHFGDGTRLSIL.

This clonotype was counted a few times. This chain connects TRBV7-9 to TRBJ2-2; D is ambiguous. This CDR3 is built from 15 residues. V shed 5 bases and J shed 7 bases, with 17 bases lying between them. From germline, CDR1 is SEHNR and CDR2 FQNEAQ (reference sequence). CDR3 bases: TGTGCCAGCAGCCCAACCCTCCGGGCCGACGGGGAGCTGTTTTTT. Encoded protein: CASSPTLRADGELFF.

This rearrangement joins TRBV7-9 to TRBJ1-1; D ambiguous. Germline-derived CDR1 and CDR2 are SEHNR and FQNEAQ (reference sequence). The germline V and J ends were trimmed by 5 bases and 1 base, with 11 bases remaining between them. This CDR3 region has 14 residues. CDR3 bases: TGTGCCAGCAGCCGGAGGCAGACGAACACTGAAGCTTTCTTT. The encoded protein is CASSRRQTNTEAFF.

Ten or more counts support this clonotype. The chain combines TRBV2 with TRBJ2-7, with D perhaps TRBD2 (5 bases). The CDR3 loop spans 15 amino acids. V was cut by 1 base and J by 2 bases, with 12 bases left in between. In germline, CDR1 is SNHLY, CDR2 FYNNEI. CDR3 residues: CASSEGRSSTYEQYF. CDR3 coding DNA: TGTGCCAGCAGTGAAGGGAGGAGCTCCACCTACGAGCAGTACTTC.

The chain recombines TRBV4-3 with TRBJ1-2, with TRBD1 as a possible D gene (6 bases). The CDR3 sequence is 15 residues long. V was cut by 1 base and J by 0 bases, with 9 bases left in between. Per the germline V gene, CDR1 is LGHNA and CDR2 is YSLEER. The CDR3 DNA reads TGCGCCAGCAGCCAAGTCAGGGGAACTAACTATGGCTACACCTTC. The encoded protein is CASSQVRGTNYGYTF.

This clonotype was recorded many times. The chain couples TRBV7-2 to TRBJ1-3; D not resolved. With 7 bases removed from V and 0 bases from J, the gap between germline ends came to 10 bases. This CDR3 spans 14 amino acids. Germline CDR1 and CDR2: SGHTA and FQGNSA. CDR3 residues: CASTTGPSGNTIYF. The CDR3 DNA reads as TGTGCCAGCACCACGGGCCCCTCTGGAAACACCATATATTTT.

This clonotype has more than one count but fewer than ten. The CDR3 region has the DNA TGCGCCAGCAGCCATTCCGGGACAGGAGACTACGAGCAGTACTTC. It codes for CASSHSGTGDYEQYF. The chain employs TRBV4-3 and TRBJ2-7; 8 bases line up with TRBD1. After removal of 3 bases from V and 3 bases from J, the junction contained 7 bases not matched to a gene. Germline lookup yields CDR1 LGHNA and CDR2 YSLEER. The CDR3 has 15 residues.

This clonotype was picked up a small number of times. V usage is TRBV11-2 and J usage is TRBJ2-5; TRBD2 aligns across 8 bases. Germline V gene data show CDR1 as SGHAT and CDR2 as FQNNGV. With V trimmed by 1 base and J by 5 bases, 12 bases remained unmatched. CDR3 length equals 17 residues. CDR3 amino acids: CASSLAPGLASWETQYF. The CDR3 DNA follows: TGTGCCAGCAGCTTAGCCCCCGGACTAGCATCTTGGGAGACCCAGTACTTC.

This clonotype was observed a few times. This may be a read error, as it is one base from a much larger clone. This chain joins TRBV7-2 and TRBJ1-6, with D possibly TRBD1 on 6 matching bases. The CDR3 has 15 residues. From germline, CDR1 is SGHTA and CDR2 FQGNSA. CDR3 loop: CAGSLPQGSGSPLHF. The CDR3 DNA follows: TGTGCCGGCAGCTTACCACAGGGTTCAGGGTCACCCCTCCACTTT.

At least ten counts were recorded for this clonotype. The chain carries TRBV10-3 and TRBJ2-3; D is ambiguous. This CDR3 has 15 residues. Germline V lookup: CDR1 ENHRY, CDR2 SYGVKD. V was clipped by 0 bases and J by 0 bases, with 7 bases between them. In DNA, the CDR3 is TGTGCCATCAGTGAGTCTTTCACTAGCACAGATACGCAGTATTTT. Protein sequence: CAISESFTSTDTQYF.

This clonotype was seen a few times. The rearrangement uses TRBV7-2 and TRBJ2-1; 7 bases line up with TRBD1. This CDR3 is 15 amino acids long. Germline loops: CDR1 SGHTA, CDR2 FQGNSA. The ends lost 6 bases at V and 3 bases at J; junction bases unmatched: 8. As DNA, the CDR3 is TGTGCCAGCAGTACCGACAGGGCTTTCTACAATGAGCAGTTCTTC. Translated: CASSTDRAFYNEQFF.

This sequence joins TRBV30 and TRBJ1-2; 7 nucleotides match TRBD1. The CDR3 spans 14 residues. Germline CDR1 reads GTSNPN; CDR2 reads SVGIG (reference sequence). After removal of 1 base from V and 4 bases from J, the junction contained 6 bases not matched to a gene. This CDR3 is CAWSALGGFYGYTF. In DNA, the CDR3 is TGTGCCTGGAGTGCACTAGGGGGCTTCTATGGCTACACCTTC. Full variable domain (remainder filled in from reference TRBV30 and TRBJ1-2): SQTIHQWPATLVQPVGSPLSLECTVEGTSNPNLYWYRQAAGRGLQLLFYSVGIGQISSEVPQNLSASRPQDRQFILSSKKLLLSDSGFYLCAWSALGGFYGYTFGSGTRLTVV.

The chain links TRBV4-1 to TRBJ2-1, with 8 bases that match TRBD2. This CDR3 has 14 residues. The germline V gene has CDR1 MGHRA and CDR2 YSYEKL. V shed 7 bases, J shed 4 bases, and the junction held 6 bases outside the gene matches. In DNA form, the CDR3 reads TGCGCCAGCAACCAGGGACTAGAGTACAATGAGCAGTTCTTC. Translating gives CASNQGLEYNEQFF.

This rearrangement joins TRBV7-3 to TRBJ2-5; the D gene is possibly TRBD2 (5 bases). Trimming removed 5 bases from V and 4 bases from J, with 17 bases in between. Germline V gives CDR1 SGHTA, CDR2 FQGTGA. The CDR3 runs to 15 residues. This chain's CDR3 is CASSLMGASPETQYF. DNA for the CDR3: TGTGCCAGCAGCCTAATGGGAGCTTCCCCAGAGACCCAGTACTTC.

The genes are TRBV10-3 and TRBJ2-1; 12 bases are shared with TRBD2. Germline V gene sequence: CDR1 ENHRY, CDR2 SYGVKD. J was trimmed by 8 bases and V by 10 bases; bases with no gene match: 18. The CDR3 totals 17 residues. CDR3 nucleotides: TGTGCCACTAGCGGCCTAGCGGGAGGGGGGGTCTTGGATGAGCAGTTCTTC. Translation gives CATSGLAGGGVLDEQFF.

The chain links TRBV3-1 to TRBJ2-1; 8 positions match TRBD2. The germline CDR1 and CDR2 sequences are LGHDT and YNNKEL (reference sequence). The CDR3 totals 14 residues. V gave up 4 bases and J gave up 5 bases; unmatched junction bases: 4. The CDR3 is CASSRSGGNNEQFF. The CDR3 DNA follows: TGTGCCAGCAGCCGCAGCGGGGGAAACAATGAGCAGTTCTTC.

This clonotype has more than one count but fewer than ten. CDR3 region: CASSLDPLRDRVVFSGNTIYF. DNA for the CDR3: TGTGCCAGCAGCTTAGACCCCCTTCGGGACAGGGTTGTCTTCTCTGGAAACACCATATATTTT. The V gene is TRBV11-2, the J gene TRBJ1-3; 9 nucleotides agree with TRBD1. Germline V gene lookup returns CDR1 SGHAT and CDR2 FQNNGV. CDR3 length: 21 amino acids. V lost 0 bases and J lost 0; bases outside the gene matches: 15.

The J gene is TRBJ2-7, the V gene TRBV7-9; the match to TRBD1 covers 8 bases. The end of the DNA fits TRBJ2-5 better, so the J call may be wrong. The germline V gene has CDR1 SEHNR and CDR2 FQNEAQ (reference sequence). CDR3 length equals 16 residues. CDR3 sequence (DNA): TGTGCCAGCAGCTCAAACGCGGACAGGGCCGGAGAGACCCAGTACTTC. Its protein is CASSSNADRAGETQYF.

This clonotype has a single count. The J gene is TRBJ1-3, the V gene TRBV6-5, with 10 bases identical to TRBD1. Germline V gene sequence: CDR1 MNHEY, CDR2 SVGAGI. After removal of 6 bases from V and 0 bases from J, the junction contained 2 bases not matched to a gene. The CDR3 totals 15 residues. CDR3 sequence: CASRWDRGSGNTIYF. CDR3 in DNA: TGTGCCAGCAGGTGGGACAGGGGCTCTGGAAACACCATATATTTT.

This chain links TRBV7-2 with TRBJ2-1, with a tentative D call TRBD2 (5 bases). In germline, CDR1 is SGHTA, CDR2 FQGNSA. The germline V and J ends were trimmed by 3 bases and 8 bases, with 14 bases remaining between them. CDR3 size: 14 residues. CDR3 DNA sequence: TGTGCCAGCAGCTTTGATCCGGGAAGGGATGAGCAGTTCTTC. Translated, it gives CASSFDPGRDEQFF. The variable domain in full, with the rest retrieved from reference TRBV7-2 and TRBJ2-1, is GAGVSQSPSNKVTEKGKDVELRCDPISGHTALYWYRQSLGQGLEFLIYFQGNSAPDKSGLPSDRFSAERTGGSVSTLTIQRTQQEDSAVYLCASSFDPGRDEQFFGPGTRLTVL.

The chain carries TRBV6-2 or TRBV6-3 and TRBJ1-2; no clear D gene. Germline values: CDR1 MNHEY, CDR2 SVGEGT. This CDR3 is 14 amino acids long. Trimming pared 6 bases from V and 3 bases from J, leaving 14 bases between. CDR3 DNA: TGTGCCAGCAGAACCACAGAGAAATACTATGGCTACACCTTC. This codes for CASRTTEKYYGYTF.